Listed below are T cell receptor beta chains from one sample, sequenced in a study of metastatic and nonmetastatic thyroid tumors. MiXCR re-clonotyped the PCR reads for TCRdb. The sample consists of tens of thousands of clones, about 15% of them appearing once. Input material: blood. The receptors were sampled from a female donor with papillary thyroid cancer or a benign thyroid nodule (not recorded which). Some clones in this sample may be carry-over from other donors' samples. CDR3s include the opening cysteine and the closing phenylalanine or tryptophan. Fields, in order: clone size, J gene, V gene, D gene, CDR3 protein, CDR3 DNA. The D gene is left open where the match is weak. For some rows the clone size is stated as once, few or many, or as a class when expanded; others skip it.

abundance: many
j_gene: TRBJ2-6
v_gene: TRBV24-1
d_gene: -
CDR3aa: CATRGSTGTGANVLTF
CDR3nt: TGTGCCACCAGGGGTTCAACAGGGACTGGGGCCAACGTCCTGACTTTC

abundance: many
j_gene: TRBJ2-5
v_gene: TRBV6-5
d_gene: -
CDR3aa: CASSYSRGAPSRKETQYF
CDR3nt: TGTGCCAGCAGTTACTCTCGCGGGGCTCCGTCGAGGAAAGAGACCCAGTACTTC

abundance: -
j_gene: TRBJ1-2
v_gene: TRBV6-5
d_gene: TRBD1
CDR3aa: CASSYGTAGYGYTF
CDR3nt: TGTGCCAGCAGTTACGGGACAGCCGGTTATGGCTACACCTTC

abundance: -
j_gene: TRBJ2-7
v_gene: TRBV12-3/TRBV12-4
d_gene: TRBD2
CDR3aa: CASSQQRGAYEQYF
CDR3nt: TGTGCCAGCAGTCAACAGCGGGGGGCCTACGAGCAGTACTTC

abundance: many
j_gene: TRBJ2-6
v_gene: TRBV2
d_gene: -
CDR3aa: CASKWRGGANVLTF
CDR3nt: TGTGCCAGCAAGTGGCGAGGTGGGGCCAACGTCCTGACTTTC

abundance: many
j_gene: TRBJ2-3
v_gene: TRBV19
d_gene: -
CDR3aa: CASSIQSWDKDTQYF
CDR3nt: TGTGCCAGTAGTATTCAGAGTTGGGATAAAGATACGCAGTATTTT

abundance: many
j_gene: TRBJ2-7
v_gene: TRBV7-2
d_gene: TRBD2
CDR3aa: CASSFSGGGSYSYEQYF
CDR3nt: TGTGCCAGCAGCTTCTCCGGGGGGGGGAGTTACTCCTACGAGCAGTACTTC

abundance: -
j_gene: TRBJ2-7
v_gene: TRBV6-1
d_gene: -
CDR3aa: CASSGRGRTPSWSYEQYF
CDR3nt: TGTGCCAGCAGTGGGCGAGGGCGCACTCCTAGCTGGTCCTACGAGCAGTACTTC

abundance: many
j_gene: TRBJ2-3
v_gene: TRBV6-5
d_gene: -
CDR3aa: CASSYSPRDTQYF
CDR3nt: TGTGCCAGCAGTTACTCACCACGGGATACGCAGTATTTT

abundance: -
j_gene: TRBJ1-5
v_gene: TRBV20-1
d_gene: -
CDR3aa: CISPQAGVFGQPQHF
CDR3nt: TGCATTTCCCCCCAAGCAGGGGTATTTGGTCAGCCCCAGCATTTT

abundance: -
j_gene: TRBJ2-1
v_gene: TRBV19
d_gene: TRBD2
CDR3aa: CASSIGAFGRNFSEQFF
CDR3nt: TGTGCCAGTAGTATCGGGGCCTTCGGGAGGAATTTCTCTGAGCAGTTCTTC

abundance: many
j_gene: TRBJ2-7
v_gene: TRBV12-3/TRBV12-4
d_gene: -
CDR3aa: CASKASWDDEQYF
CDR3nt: TGTGCCAGCAAGGCGAGCTGGGACGACGAGCAGTACTTC

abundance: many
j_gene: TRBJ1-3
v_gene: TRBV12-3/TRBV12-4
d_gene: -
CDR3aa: CASSPNMGSGTIYF
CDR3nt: TGTGCCAGCAGTCCCAACATGGGTTCTGGCACCATATATTTT

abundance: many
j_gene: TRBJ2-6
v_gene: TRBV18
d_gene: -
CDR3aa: CASSHLTSGSLGANVLTF
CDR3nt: TGTGCCAGCTCCCACTTAACTAGTGGGAGTCTGGGGGCCAACGTCCTGACTTTC

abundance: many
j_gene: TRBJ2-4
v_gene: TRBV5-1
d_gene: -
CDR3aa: CASSFQYQGSGKNIQYF
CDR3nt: TGCGCCAGCAGCTTCCAATACCAGGGGAGCGGGAAAAACATTCAGTACTTC

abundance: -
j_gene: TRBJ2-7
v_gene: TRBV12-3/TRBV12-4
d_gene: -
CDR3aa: CASSRRTEQYF
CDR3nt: TGTGCCAGCAGTCGACGGACGGAGCAGTACTTC

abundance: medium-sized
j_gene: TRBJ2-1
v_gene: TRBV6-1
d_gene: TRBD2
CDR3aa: CASSEREFHNEQFF
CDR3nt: TGTGCCAGCAGCGAGCGGGAGTTCCACAATGAGCAGTTCTTC

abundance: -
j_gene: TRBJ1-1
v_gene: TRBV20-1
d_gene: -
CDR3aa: CSARAWDGGTEAFF
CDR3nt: TGCAGTGCTAGAGCCTGGGACGGAGGAACTGAAGCTTTCTTT

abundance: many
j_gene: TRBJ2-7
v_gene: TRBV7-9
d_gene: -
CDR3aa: CASSPGQWAYEQYF
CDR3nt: TGTGCCAGCAGCCCAGGACAATGGGCCTACGAGCAGTACTTC

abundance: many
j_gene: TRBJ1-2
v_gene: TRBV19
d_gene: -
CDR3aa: CASSIVGNGYTF
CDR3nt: TGTGCCAGTAGTATAGTCGGTAATGGCTACACCTTC

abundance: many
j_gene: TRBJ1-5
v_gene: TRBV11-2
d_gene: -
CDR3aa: CASSLIGGGQPQHF
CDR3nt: TGTGCCAGCAGCTTAATAGGCGGCGGCCAGCCCCAGCATTTT

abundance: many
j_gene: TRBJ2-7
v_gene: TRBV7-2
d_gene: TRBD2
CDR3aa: CASSLALLAGVYEQYF
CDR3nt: TGTGCCAGCAGCTTAGCGCTACTAGCGGGAGTCTACGAGCAGTACTTC

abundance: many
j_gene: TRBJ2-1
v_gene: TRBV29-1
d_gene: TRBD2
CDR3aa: CSALSGSSYNEQFF
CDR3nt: TGCAGCGCACTAAGCGGGAGCTCCTACAATGAGCAGTTCTTC

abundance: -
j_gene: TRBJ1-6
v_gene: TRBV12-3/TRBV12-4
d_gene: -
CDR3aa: CASRLGGLESPLHF
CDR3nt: TGTGCCAGCAGATTAGGGGGTCTCGAGTCACCCCTCCACTTT

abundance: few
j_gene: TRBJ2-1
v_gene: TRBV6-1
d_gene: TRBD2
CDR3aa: CASSTGLALNEQFF
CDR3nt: TGTGCCAGCAGTACGGGACTAGCGTTGAATGAGCAGTTCTTC

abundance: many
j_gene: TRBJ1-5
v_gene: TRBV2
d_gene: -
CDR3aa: CASSDEGGHAQPQHF
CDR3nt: TGTGCCAGCAGTGATGAAGGGGGGCATGCTCAGCCCCAGCATTTT

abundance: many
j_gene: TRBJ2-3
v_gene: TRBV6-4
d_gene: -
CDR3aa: CASSNSGEGDTQYF
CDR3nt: TGTGCCAGCAGTAATTCAGGGGAAGGGGATACGCAGTATTTT

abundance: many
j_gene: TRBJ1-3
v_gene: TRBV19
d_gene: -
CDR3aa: CASSIRGSASSGNTIYF
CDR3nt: TGTGCCAGTAGTATCCGAGGATCCGCCAGCTCTGGAAACACCATATATTTT

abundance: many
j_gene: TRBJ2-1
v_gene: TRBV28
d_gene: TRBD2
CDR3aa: CASSATSGGGNEQFF
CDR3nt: TGTGCCAGCAGTGCCACTAGCGGGGGGGGGAATGAGCAGTTCTTC

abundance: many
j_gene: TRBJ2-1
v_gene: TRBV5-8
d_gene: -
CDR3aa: CASSFSGGEQFF
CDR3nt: TGTGCCAGCAGCTTCTCTGGTGGTGAGCAGTTCTTC

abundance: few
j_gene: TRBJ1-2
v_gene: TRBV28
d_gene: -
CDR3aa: CASSFLVTVPYCYTF
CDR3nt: TGTGCCAGCAGTTTTTTAGTGACAGTGCCCTATTGCTACACCTTC

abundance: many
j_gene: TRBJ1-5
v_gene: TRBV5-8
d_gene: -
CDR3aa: CASSLGGRRDQPQHF
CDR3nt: TGTGCCAGCAGCCTGGGGGGCCGTCGGGATCAGCCCCAGCATTTT

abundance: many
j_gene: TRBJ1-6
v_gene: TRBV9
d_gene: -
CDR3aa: CASSAAGSSYNSPLHF
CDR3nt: TGTGCCAGCAGTGCGGCGGGGAGCTCCTATAATTCACCCCTCCACTTT

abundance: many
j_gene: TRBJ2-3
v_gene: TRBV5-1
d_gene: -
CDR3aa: CASSPDLDTQYF
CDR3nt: TGCGCCAGCAGCCCAGACTTGGATACGCAGTATTTT

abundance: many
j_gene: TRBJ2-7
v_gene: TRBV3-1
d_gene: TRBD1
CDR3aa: CASSQDHARGPYEQYF
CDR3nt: TGTGCCAGCAGCCAAGATCACGCCAGGGGGCCGTACGAGCAGTACTTC

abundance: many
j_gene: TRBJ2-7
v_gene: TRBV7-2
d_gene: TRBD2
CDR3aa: CASSLAGTSGYEQYF
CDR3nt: TGTGCCAGCAGCTTAGCGGGGACTAGCGGTTACGAGCAGTACTTC

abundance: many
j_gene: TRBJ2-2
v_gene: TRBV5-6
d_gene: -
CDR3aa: CASSLGENPLSGELFF
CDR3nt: TGTGCCAGCAGCTTGGGTGAGAACCCCCTCTCCGGGGAGCTGTTTTTT

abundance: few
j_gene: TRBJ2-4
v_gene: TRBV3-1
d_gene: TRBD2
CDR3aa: CASSQWLAGQNIQYF
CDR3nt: TGTGCCAGCAGCCAATGGCTAGCGGGACAAAACATTCAGTACTTC

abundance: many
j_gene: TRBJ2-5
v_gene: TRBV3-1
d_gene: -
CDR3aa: CASSQDRMNQETQYF
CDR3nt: TGTGCCAGCAGCCAAGATAGAATGAACCAAGAGACCCAGTACTTC

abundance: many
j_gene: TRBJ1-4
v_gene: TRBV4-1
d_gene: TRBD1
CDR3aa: CASSQGDRGHEKLFF
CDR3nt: TGCGCCAGCAGCCAAGGGGACAGGGGGCATGAAAAACTGTTTTTT

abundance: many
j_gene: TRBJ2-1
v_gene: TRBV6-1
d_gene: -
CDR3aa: CAGREQDYNEQFF
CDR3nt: TGTGCCGGCCGTGAACAGGACTACAATGAGCAGTTCTTC

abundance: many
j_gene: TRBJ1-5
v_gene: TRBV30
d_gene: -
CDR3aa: CAWSAVGGLGQPQHF
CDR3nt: TGTGCCTGGAGTGCCGTTGGGGGGCTGGGTCAGCCCCAGCATTTT

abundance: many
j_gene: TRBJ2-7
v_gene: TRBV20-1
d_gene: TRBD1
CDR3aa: CSAPTGQGYEQYF
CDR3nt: TGCAGTGCCCCCACCGGACAGGGCTACGAGCAGTACTTC

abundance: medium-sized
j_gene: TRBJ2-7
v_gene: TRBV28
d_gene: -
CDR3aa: CASGRGRTLHSYEQYF
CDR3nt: TGTGCCAGCGGTAGGGGGAGGACACTTCATTCCTACGAGCAGTACTTC

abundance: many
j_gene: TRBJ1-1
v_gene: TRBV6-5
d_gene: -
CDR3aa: CASSYSNRRSSTEAFF
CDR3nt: TGTGCCAGCAGTTACTCGAACAGGAGGAGTAGCACTGAAGCTTTCTTT

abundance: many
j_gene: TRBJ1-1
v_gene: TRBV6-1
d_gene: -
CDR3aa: CASIESRRGTEAFF
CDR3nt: TGTGCCAGCATTGAATCCAGGAGGGGCACTGAAGCTTTCTTT

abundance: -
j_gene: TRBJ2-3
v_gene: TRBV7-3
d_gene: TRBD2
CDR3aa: CASRLGPSGLSTNTQYF
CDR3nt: TGTGCCAGCAGATTAGGCCCTAGCGGTTTGAGCACAAATACGCAGTATTTT

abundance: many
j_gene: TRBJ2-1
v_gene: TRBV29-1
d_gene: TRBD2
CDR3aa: CSVFTSGRGNEQFF
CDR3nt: TGCAGCGTCTTCACTAGCGGGAGAGGCAATGAGCAGTTCTTC

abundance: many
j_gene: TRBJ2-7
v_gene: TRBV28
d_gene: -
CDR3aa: CASTSSQRVYEQYF
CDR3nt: TGTGCCAGCACCTCCTCCCAGAGGGTCTACGAGCAGTACTTC

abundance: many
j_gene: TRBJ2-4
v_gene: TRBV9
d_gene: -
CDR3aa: CASSVAGENIQYF
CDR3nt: TGTGCCAGCAGCGTAGCTGGAGAAAACATTCAGTACTTC

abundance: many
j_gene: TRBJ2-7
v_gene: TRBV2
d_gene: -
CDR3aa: CAILPAGTYEQYF
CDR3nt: TGTGCCATCCTCCCGGCGGGGACCTACGAGCAGTACTTC

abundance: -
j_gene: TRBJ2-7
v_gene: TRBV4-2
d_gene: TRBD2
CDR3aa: CASSPGLAGNYEQYF
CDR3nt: TGTGCCAGCAGCCCCGGACTAGCGGGAAATTACGAGCAGTACTTC

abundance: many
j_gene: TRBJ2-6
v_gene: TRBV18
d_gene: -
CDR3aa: CASSPRQGFAGANVLTF
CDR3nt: TGTGCCAGCTCACCCCGGCAGGGTTTCGCTGGGGCCAACGTCCTGACTTTC

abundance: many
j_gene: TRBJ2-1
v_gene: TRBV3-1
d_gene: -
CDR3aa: CASSQDILSWTEDNEQFF
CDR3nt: TGTGCCAGCAGCCAAGACATCTTGTCGTGGACGGAAGACAATGAGCAGTTCTTC

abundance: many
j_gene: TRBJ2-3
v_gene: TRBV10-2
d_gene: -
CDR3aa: CASRQAESTDTQYF
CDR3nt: TGCGCCAGCAGGCAAGCGGAAAGCACAGATACGCAGTATTTT

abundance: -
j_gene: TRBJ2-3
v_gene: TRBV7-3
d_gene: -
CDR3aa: CASSLSSQVGDTQYF
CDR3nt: TGTGCCAGCAGCTTAAGCTCGCAGGTTGGAGATACGCAGTATTTT

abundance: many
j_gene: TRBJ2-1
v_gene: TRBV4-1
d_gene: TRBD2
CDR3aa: CASSQKREDRRNEQFF
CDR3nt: TGCGCCAGCAGCCAAAAGCGGGAGGACCGCCGGAATGAGCAGTTCTTC